This entry lists 14 T cell receptor beta chains sequenced from one sample in a study of blood T cell repertoires in COVID-19. Assay used: immunoSEQ multiplex PCR; TCRdb lists only in-frame clones, some missing. The repertoire consists of more than 85,000 clones, with around 89% occurring once and the leading ten covering 0.95% to 1.3%. The sample taken for sequencing was peripheral blood. These receptor sequences come from a human donor in a cohort sampled during active COVID-19.

This clone was recorded a few times. The rearrangement uses TRBV2 and TRBJ1-6, with D perhaps matching TRBD1 (5 bases). The CDR3 is 17 residues long. The germline V gene encodes CDR1 SNHLY and CDR2 FYNNEI. V shed 1 base and J shed 5 bases, with 15 bases lying between them. The CDR3 sequence is CASSEENPQGNNSPLHF. The CDR3 region has the DNA TGTGCCAGCAGTGAAGAGAACCCGCAGGGAAATAATTCACCCCTCCACTTT. Full variable domain (outside the CDR3, taken from reference TRBV2 and TRBJ1-6): EPEVTQTPSHQVTQMGQEVILRCVPISNHLYFYWYRQILGQKVEFLVSFYNNEISEKSEIFDDQFSVERPDGSNFTLKIRSTKLEDSAMYFCASSEENPQGNNSPLHFGNGTRLTVT.

The chain carries TRBV7-2 and TRBJ2-5; D not certain. CDR3 length equals 13 residues. The V end lost 1 base, the J end lost 2 bases, and 5 bases lay between the germline ends. CDR1 and CDR2 (germline): SGHTA, FQGNSA. CDR3 sequence (DNA): TGTGCCAGCAGCTTAGTCCAGCAAGAGACCCAGTACTTC. It yields the protein CASSLVQQETQYF.

The rearrangement joins TRBV19 to TRBJ1-1, with 8 bases lining up with TRBD1. V shed 6 bases and J 5 bases; nucleotides not matched to a gene: 11. Looked up from germline, CDR1 is LNHDA and CDR2 is SQIVND (reference sequence). The length of the CDR3 is 15 residues. The CDR3 loop is CASSAGQGFGTEAFF. The DNA of the CDR3 is TGTGCCAGTAGCGCCGGACAGGGATTCGGGACTGAAGCTTTCTTT.

The chain is built from TRBV7-8 and TRBJ1-1; D may be TRBD1 (5 bases). In germline, CDR1 is SGHVS, CDR2 FQNEAQ. V dropped 5 bases and J dropped 4 bases, with 14 bases sitting between them. The CDR3 has 14 residues. CDR3 sequence reads: CASSKLIQGTEAFF. The CDR3 DNA sequence: TGTGCCAGCAGCAAATTAATTCAGGGCACTGAAGCTTTCTTT.

The chain recombines TRBV28 with TRBJ1-5; TRBD1 might be the D (5 bases). V lost 6 bases, J lost 6 bases, and 18 bases lay in between. CDR1 is MDHEN and CDR2 is SYDVKM in the germline V gene. The CDR3 extends over 15 amino acids. The CDR3: CASSETWGGTQPQHF. The CDR3 DNA sequence: TGTGCCAGCAGCGAGACCTGGGGGGGGACTCAGCCCCAGCATTTT.

This sequence joins TRBV24-1 and TRBJ2-2; 7 bases line up with TRBD1. Germline CDR1 reads KGHDR; CDR2 reads SFDVKD. Trimming cost V 4 bases and J 5 bases; bases outside gene matches: 9. There are 16 residues in the CDR3. The CDR3 loop is CATSERQGRGTGELFF. The CDR3 DNA sequence: TGTGCCACCAGTGAGAGACAGGGTAGAGGGACCGGGGAGCTGTTTTTT.

V is TRBV19 and J is TRBJ1-1; D is ambiguous. The CDR3 runs to 17 residues. V lost 2 bases to trimming and J lost 0 bases, with 16 bases between them. In germline, CDR1 is LNHDA, CDR2 SQIVND (reference sequence). This CDR3 is CASSIFSGMYMNTEAFF. CDR3 coding DNA: TGTGCCAGTAGTATATTTTCGGGGATGTACATGAACACTGAAGCTTTCTTT.

This clone was observed a single time. Here the CDR3 reads CASSQGRNREGRRGEQYF. The CDR3 bases are TGTGCCAGCAGCCAAGGACGAAACAGGGAAGGGCGACGAGGCGAGCAGTACTTC. The V gene is TRBV4-2, the J gene TRBJ2-7; possible D gene TRBD1, 6 bases. V lost 1 base to trimming and J lost 6 bases, with 25 bases between them. Germline CDR1 and CDR2: LGHNA and YNFKEQ. The CDR3 is 18 amino acids.

This chain connects TRBV19 to TRBJ2-3; D unresolved. V lost 4 bases to trimming and J lost 3 bases, with 17 bases between them. The CDR3 contains 16 residues. Germline V gene lookup returns CDR1 LNHDA and CDR2 SQIVND (reference sequence). The CDR3 sequence: CASSTNYRTRTDTQYF. CDR3 bases: TGTGCCAGTAGTACCAACTACCGAACTCGGACAGATACGCAGTATTTT.

The chain couples TRBV24-1 to TRBJ1-1; no clear D. Between the trimmed V and J ends, which lost 4 bases and 4 bases, there was a span of 9 bases. The CDR3 has 13 residues. CDR1 and CDR2 from the germline V gene are KGHDR and SFDVKD. Here the CDR3 DNA reads TGTGCCACCAGTGAGGGAGTTAGCACTGAAGCTTTCTTT. It is translated as CATSEGVSTEAFF.

The chain carries TRBV28 and TRBJ2-1, with 9 bases identical to TRBD1. The CDR3 is made up of 15 amino acids. The V and J ends lost 5 bases and 5 bases, in that order; junction bases with no gene match: 7. The germline V gene has CDR1 MDHEN and CDR2 SYDVKM. CDR3 DNA: TGTGCCAGCAGTATGGGACAGGGCCGAAACAATGAGCAGTTCTTC. Translating it yields CASSMGQGRNNEQFF.

The sample holds one count of this clone. This chain uses TRBV2 with TRBJ2-7, with D unclear. This CDR3 region has 12 residues. Looked up from germline, CDR1 is SNHLY and CDR2 is FYNNEI. Trimming removed 0 bases from V and 12 bases from J, with 12 bases in between. The CDR3 protein is CASSEAQTHRYF. The CDR3 region has the DNA TGTGCCAGCAGTGAAGCACAGACCCACCGGTACTTC.

The rearrangement links TRBV24-1 to TRBJ2-3; 10 positions match TRBD2. From germline, CDR1 is KGHDR and CDR2 SFDVKD. The CDR3 has 17 amino acids. After removal of 1 base from V and 6 bases from J, the junction contained 9 bases not matched to a gene. CDR3 coding DNA: TGTGCCACCAGTGATTTTTCCCGGCTAGCGGGAGCGGATACGCAGTATTTT. Its translation is CATSDFSRLAGADTQYF.

The gene calls are TRBV6-2 or TRBV6-3 and TRBJ2-7, with 8 bases aligning to TRBD2. CDR3 length: 16 residues. The ends lost 0 bases at V and 1 base at J; junction bases unmatched: 5. Per the germline V gene, CDR1 is MNHEY and CDR2 is SVGEGT. CDR3 region: CASSYSPGGTSYEQYF. The CDR3 region has the DNA TGTGCCAGCAGTTACTCCCCGGGAGGGACGTCCTACGAGCAGTACTTC.